This T cell receptor (beta chain) was sequenced in a study of blood T cells in healthy people across ages. Study-wide results and limits: Estimated diversity that came from one million T cells was considered an underestimate.

For the second PCR, which ran for about 6 to 11 cycles, a sample-barcoded 5' primer and a J-beta primer mix were used. TCRdb re-called the 5' RACE reads through MiXCR, storing one row per CDR3 protein. The sample consists of about 640,000 distinct CDR3 sequences, about 53% of them appearing once. In the case of this clonotype: Antigen unknown.

CDR3 size: 12 residues. This chain uses TRBV21-1 with TRBJ2-3. TRBV21-1 is shown as a pseudogene. Material for sequencing was blood. The source of this sequence is a man aged 60-69 years in good health. CDR3 bases: TGTGCCAGCAGCCCTCAGCCAGATACGCAGTATTTT. Its protein product is CASSPQPDTQYF.